This paragraph covers one T cell receptor beta chain sequence. Its antigen is not identified. TCRdb's copy holds only in-frame clones and misses some; the assay was immunoSEQ multiplex PCR. The table records about 150,000 clones, 88% of them present only once. Time point indicated: baseline pretreatment blood. Treatment defined: 15 Gy SBRT to primary tumor, nephrectomy 4 weeks later. Radiation-treated patients gave blood at baseline, week 2 and week 4. The data originate from a study of radiation and T cells in renal cell carcinoma. Overall study findings and caveats: From baseline, blood top tumor clonotypes peaked at 2 weeks post-radiation.

The CDR3 covers 17 residues. V trimming: 3 bases; J trimming: 0 bases; junction bases outside the gene matches: 9. Germline CDR1 SGDLS, CDR2 YYNGEE. Specimen: blood, collected from a patient whose treatment included radiotherapy and nephrectomy. The chain links TRBV9 to TRBJ1-3, with TRBD1 identical over 7 bases. The clonotype comes from a woman aged 65 to 85 with renal cell carcinoma. CDR3 sequence: CASSAQGQIFSGNTIYF. The CDR3 region has the DNA TGTGCCAGCAGCGCACAGGGACAGATTTTCTCTGGAAACACCATATATTTT.